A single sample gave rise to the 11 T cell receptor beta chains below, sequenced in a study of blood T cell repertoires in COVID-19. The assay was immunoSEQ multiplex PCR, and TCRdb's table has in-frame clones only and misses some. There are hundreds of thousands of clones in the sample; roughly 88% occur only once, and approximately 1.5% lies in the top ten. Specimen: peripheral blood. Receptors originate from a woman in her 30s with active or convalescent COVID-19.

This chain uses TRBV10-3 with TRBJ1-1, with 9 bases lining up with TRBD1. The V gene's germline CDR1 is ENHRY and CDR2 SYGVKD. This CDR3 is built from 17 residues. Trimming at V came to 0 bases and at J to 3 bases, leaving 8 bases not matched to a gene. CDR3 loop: CAISESPGTGSHTEAFF. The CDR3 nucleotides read TGTGCCATCAGTGAGTCGCCTGGGACAGGGTCCCACACTGAAGCTTTCTTT.

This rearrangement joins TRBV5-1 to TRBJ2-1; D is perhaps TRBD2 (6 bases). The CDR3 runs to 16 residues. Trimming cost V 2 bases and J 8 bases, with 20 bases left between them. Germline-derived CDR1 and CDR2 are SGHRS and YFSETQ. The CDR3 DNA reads TGCGCCAGCAGCTTAACGGGAGTCATCATCTCTCATGAGCAGTTCTTC. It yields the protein CASSLTGVIISHEQFF.

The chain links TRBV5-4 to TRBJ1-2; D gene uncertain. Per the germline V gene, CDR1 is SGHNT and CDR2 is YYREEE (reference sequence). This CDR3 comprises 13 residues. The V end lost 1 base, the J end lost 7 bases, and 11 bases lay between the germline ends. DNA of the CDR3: TGTGCCAGCAGCTTGCGAGAGGGTCGTGGCTACACCTTC. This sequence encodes CASSLREGRGYTF.

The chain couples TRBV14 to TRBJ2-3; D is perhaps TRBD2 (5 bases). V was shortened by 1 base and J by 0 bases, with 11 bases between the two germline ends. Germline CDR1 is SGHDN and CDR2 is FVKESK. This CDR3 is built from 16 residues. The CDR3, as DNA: TGTGCCAGCAGCCAAGTGGTTGGACTCAGCACAGATACGCAGTATTTT. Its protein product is CASSQVVGLSTDTQYF.

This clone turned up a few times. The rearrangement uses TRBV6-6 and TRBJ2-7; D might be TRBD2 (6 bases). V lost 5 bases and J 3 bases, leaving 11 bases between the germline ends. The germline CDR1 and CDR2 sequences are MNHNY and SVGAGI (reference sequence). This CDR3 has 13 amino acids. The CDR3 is CASSPTSFYEQYF. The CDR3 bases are TGTGCCAGCAGTCCCACTAGCTTCTACGAGCAGTACTTC.

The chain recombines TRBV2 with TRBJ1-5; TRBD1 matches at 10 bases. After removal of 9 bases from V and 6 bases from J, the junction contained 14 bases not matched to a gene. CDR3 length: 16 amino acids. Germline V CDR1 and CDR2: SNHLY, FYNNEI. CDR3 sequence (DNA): TGTGCCAGTTCTCAGATCACCGGGACAGGGGTTCAGCCCCAGCATTTT. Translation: CASSQITGTGVQPQHF.

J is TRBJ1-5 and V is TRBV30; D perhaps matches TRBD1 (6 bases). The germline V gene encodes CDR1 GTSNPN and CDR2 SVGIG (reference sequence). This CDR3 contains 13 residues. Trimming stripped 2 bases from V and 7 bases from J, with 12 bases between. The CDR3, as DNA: TGTGCCTGGAGTAATGGGGGCTACCAGCCCCAGCATTTT. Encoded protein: CAWSNGGYQPQHF.

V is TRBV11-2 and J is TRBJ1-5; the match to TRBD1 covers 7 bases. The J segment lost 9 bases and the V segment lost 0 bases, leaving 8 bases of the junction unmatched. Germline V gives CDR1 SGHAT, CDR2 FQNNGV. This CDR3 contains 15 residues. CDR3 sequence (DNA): TGTGCCAGCAGCTTAGATTCAGGGGGTATGTTGCCCCAGCATTTT. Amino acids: CASSLDSGGMLPQHF.

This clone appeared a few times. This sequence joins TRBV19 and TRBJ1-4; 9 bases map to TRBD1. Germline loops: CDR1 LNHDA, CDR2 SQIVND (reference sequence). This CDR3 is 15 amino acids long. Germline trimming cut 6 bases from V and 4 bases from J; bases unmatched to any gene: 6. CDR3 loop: CASRARDRVNEKLFF. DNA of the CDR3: TGTGCCAGTAGGGCCCGGGACAGGGTTAATGAAAAACTGTTTTTT.

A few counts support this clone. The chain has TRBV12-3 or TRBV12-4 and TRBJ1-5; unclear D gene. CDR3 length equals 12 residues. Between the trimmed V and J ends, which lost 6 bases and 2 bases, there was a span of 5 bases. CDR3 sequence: CASSFGNQPQHF. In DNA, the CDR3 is TGTGCCAGCAGCTTCGGCAATCAGCCCCAGCATTTT.

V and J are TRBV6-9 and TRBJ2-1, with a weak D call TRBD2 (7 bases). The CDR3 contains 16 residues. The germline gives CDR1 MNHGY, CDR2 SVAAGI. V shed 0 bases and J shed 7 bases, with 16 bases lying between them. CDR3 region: CASSYSRGDGRNEQFF. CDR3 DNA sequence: TGTGCCAGCAGTTATTCGAGGGGGGACGGGAGGAATGAGCAGTTCTTC.